These T cell receptor beta chains were read from a single sample in a study of blood T cell repertoires in COVID-19. Only in-frame clones appear in the TCRdb table, and some are missing; sequencing was by immunoSEQ multiplex PCR. Among 70,000 to 75,000 clones listed, about 88% were seen once. Sequencing was done on a sample of peripheral blood. The receptors were gathered from a human donor in a cohort sampled during active COVID-19. Each CDR3 is given with its conserved first and last residue. The D gene is left open where the match is weak. Size is omitted from some rows. Given values are once, few, many or a class for expanded clones.

clone_size | d_call | j_call | v_call | cdr3_nt | cdr3_aa
. | TRBD2 | TRBJ2-2 | TRBV18 | TGTGCCAGCTCACCAGGAACTAGCGGGAGAGTCGGGGAGCTGTTTTTT | CASSPGTSGRVGELFF
once | . | TRBJ1-4 | TRBV4-3 | TGCGCCAGCAGCCAAGAGGACAGTCCAAATGAAAAACTGTTTTTT | CASSQEDSPNEKLFF
. | TRBD2 | TRBJ2-7 | TRBV6-5 | TGTGCCAGCAGTTACTCTAGGACTAGTCACTACGAGCAGTACTTC | CASSYSRTSHYEQYF
. | . | TRBJ1-4 | TRBV7-9 | TGTGCCAGCAGCACCCACAGAGCAACTAATGAAAAACTGTTTTTT | CASSTHRATNEKLFF
. | TRBD1 | TRBJ2-1 | TRBV6-4 | TGTGCCAGCAGTGCCCCAGGGACAGACAATGAGCAGTTCTTC | CASSAPGTDNEQFF
. | TRBD1 | TRBJ1-1 | TRBV19 | TGTGCCAGTAGTATCAGGGGGATGAACACTGAAGCTTTCTTT | CASSIRGMNTEAFF
. | TRBD1 | TRBJ1-6 | TRBV7-3 | TGTGCCAGCTCCCCCGGGACAGCTTATAATTCACCCCTCCACTTT | CASSPGTAYNSPLHF
. | . | TRBJ2-7 | TRBV21-1 | TGTGCCAGCAGCAAAGTGGGGGGGAGTTACGAGCAGTACTTC | CASSKVGGSYEQYF
. | . | TRBJ2-1 | TRBV4-3 | TGCGCCAGCAGCCTAAGGGGCCTCTACAATGAGCAGTTCTTC | CASSLRGLYNEQFF
. | . | TRBJ2-4 | TRBV6-5 | TGTGCCAGCAGGGGGGGAAACATTCAGTACTTC | CASRGGNIQYF
. | . | TRBJ2-7 | TRBV9 | TGTGCCAGCAGCGTAGGGGGGGGCGTCACCTACGAGCAGTACTTC | CASSVGGGVTYEQYF
. | TRBD2 | TRBJ2-7 | TRBV28 | TGTGCCAGCAAGGTCGGGAGGGCGTACGAGCAGTACTTC | CASKVGRAYEQYF
. | TRBD2 | TRBJ2-5 | TRBV7-8 | TGTGCCAGCAGCCCCAGACGGGGGGGGCGTCAAGAGACCCAGTACTTC | CASSPRRGGRQETQYF
once | . | TRBJ1-3 | TRBV18 | TGTGCCAGCTCGCCGGGTTTATCTGGAAACACCATATATTTT | CASSPGLSGNTIYF
. | . | TRBJ2-1 | TRBV4-3 | TGCGCCAGCAGCCAAGATTGGACGAACAAAGGGGACAATGAGCAGTTCTTC | CASSQDWTNKGDNEQFF
once | TRBD2 | TRBJ2-5 | TRBV5-4 | TGTGCCAGCAGCCCGGGGAGGGAAGAGACCCAGTACTTC | CASSPGREETQYF
once | . | TRBJ1-2 | TRBV30 | TGTGCCTGGAGTCCCCGTGGGCACGACTATGGCTACACCTTC | CAWSPRGHDYGYTF
. | . | TRBJ1-6 | TRBV3-1/TRBV3-2 | TGTGCCAGCAGCCCCCGAGGGCGTAATTCACCCCTCCACTTT | CASSPRGRNSPLHF
. | TRBD2 | TRBJ2-1 | TRBV11-2 | TGTGCCAGCAGCCTAGCGGGAGTTTCGAATGAGCAGTTCTTC | CASSLAGVSNEQFF
. | TRBD1 | TRBJ2-7 | TRBV18 | TGTGCCAGCTCACCGACAGCGGACAGGGGGGGCTACGAGCAGTACTTC | CASSPTADRGGYEQYF
. | TRBD1 | TRBJ1-4 | TRBV7-2 | TGTGCCAGCAGCTTAGATACAGGGGTGAGGGAAAAACTGTTTTTT | CASSLDTGVREKLFF
once | TRBD1 | TRBJ2-7 | TRBV5-6 | TGTGCCAGCAGCGGGGACAGGGGAGGCTACGAGCAGTACTTC | CASSGDRGGYEQYF
. | . | TRBJ2-7 | TRBV27 | TGTGCCAGCCGACTGCGTACCTACGAGCAGTACTTC | CASRLRTYEQYF
. | . | TRBJ2-1 | TRBV7-9 | TGTGCCAGCAGCTTAGCCCATTACAATGAGCAGTTCTTC | CASSLAHYNEQFF
. | TRBD1 | TRBJ2-7 | TRBV7-8 | TGTGCCAGCAGCTTCGGGACAGGGACCCACGAGCAGTACTTC | CASSFGTGTHEQYF
. | TRBD2 | TRBJ2-5 | TRBV5-1 | TGCGCCAGCAGGACGACGGGGGGGCAAGAGACCCAGTACTTC | CASRTTGGQETQYF
once | TRBD2 | TRBJ2-7 | TRBV7-9 | TGTGCCAGCAGCTTCCCCTGGACTAGCGGTAGCTCCTACGAGCAGTACTTC | CASSFPWTSGSSYEQYF
. | . | TRBJ2-2 | TRBV7-2 | TGTGCCAGCAGCCTCCCAGTTACCACCGGGGAGCTGTTTTTT | CASSLPVTTGELFF
. | . | TRBJ2-5 | TRBV7-3 | TGTGCCAGCAGCTTCAGGGGAAGATCACAAGAGACCCAGTACTTC | CASSFRGRSQETQYF
. | . | TRBJ2-7 | TRBV12-2 | TGTGCAAGTCGCCGCTTCCAAGGCGGGAGAATCTACGAGCAGTACTTC | CASRRFQGGRIYEQYF
. | TRBD1 | TRBJ2-3 | TRBV24-1 | TGTGCCACCAGTGGGGACAGTTCCGACACAGATACGCAGTATTTT | CATSGDSSDTDTQYF
. | . | TRBJ2-7 | TRBV5-4 | TGTGCCAGCAGCCCATTCTACGAGCAGTACTTC | CASSPFYEQYF
. | . | TRBJ2-7 | TRBV4-2 | TGTGCCAGCAGGAATAGGCGGGACCACGAGCAGTACTTC | CASRNRRDHEQYF
once | TRBD1 | TRBJ1-6 | TRBV28 | TGTGCCAGCAGGCCGACAGGGGTATATAATTCACCCCTCCACTTT | CASRPTGVYNSPLHF
. | . | TRBJ2-7 | TRBV6-6 | TGTGCCAGCAGTTACGCGGCAGACGAGCAGTACTTC | CASSYAADEQYF
. | TRBD1 | TRBJ2-3 | TRBV27 | TGTGCCAGTAATCAGGGGGCCACAGATACGCAGTATTTT | CASNQGATDTQYF
. | TRBD2 | TRBJ2-1 | TRBV11-2 | TGTGCCAGCAGCCGCCTCACTAGCGGGAGGGCCAGTGAGCAGTTCTTC | CASSRLTSGRASEQFF
. | TRBD2 | TRBJ2-1 | TRBV12-5 | TGTGCTAGTGGCACAGCGGGAGAAAGCTACAATGAGCAGTTCTTC | CASGTAGESYNEQFF
. | . | TRBJ2-3 | TRBV4-2 | TGTGCCAGCAGCCAAGAACGGAGCACAGATACGCAGTATTTT | CASSQERSTDTQYF
. | . | TRBJ1-1 | TRBV29-1 | TGCAGCGGAATTGGGGGGGTCATGAACACTGAAGCTTTCTTT | CSGIGGVMNTEAFF
. | . | TRBJ1-2 | TRBV4-2 | TGTGCCAGCAGCCCTCAAACAGGAAACTTTAACTATGGCTACACCTTC | CASSPQTGNFNYGYTF
. | . | TRBJ2-7 | TRBV19 | TGTGCCAGTAGTATTCATGGAGCGGAAAGCCCCTACGAGCAGTACTTC | CASSIHGAESPYEQYF
once | TRBD2 | TRBJ2-5 | TRBV7-9 | TGTGCCAGCAGCCTGCCGACTAGCGGGACAGAGACCCAGTACTTC | CASSLPTSGTETQYF
. | TRBD2 | TRBJ2-1 | TRBV20-1 | TGCAGTGCTAGTTATAGCGGGAGACCCAATGAGCAGTTCTTC | CSASYSGRPNEQFF
. | . | TRBJ1-2 | TRBV7-9 | TGTGCCAGCAGCTTAACCACAGGGAACTATGGCTACACCTTC | CASSLTTGNYGYTF
. | . | TRBJ2-1 | TRBV7-9 | TGTGCCAGCAGCTTAGTCATCGGCGGGTTCCGCGACAATGAGCAGTTCTTC | CASSLVIGGFRDNEQFF
. | . | TRBJ2-5 | TRBV27 | TGTGCCAGCAGTGCCTGGGCCTCGGAGGAAGAGACCCAGTACTTC | CASSAWASEEETQYF
. | TRBD2 | TRBJ2-7 | TRBV28 | TGTGCCAGCATTGGGGGACTAGCGGGAGGGCCAGGGGAGCAGTACTTC | CASIGGLAGGPGEQYF
. | TRBD2 | TRBJ2-7 | TRBV6-2/TRBV6-3 | TGTGCCAGCAGCCGTAGTACGACTCGCGGGAGGGGGGGGTCGAGGGTACTTAAAGAGCAGTACTTC | CASSRSTTRGRGGSRVLKEQYF
once | . | TRBJ2-7 | TRBV4-1 | TGCGCCAGCAGCCAAGTCAGTACAGGGACCTACGAGCAGTACTTC | CASSQVSTGTYEQYF
. | TRBD1 | TRBJ2-1 | TRBV4-2 | TGTGCCAGCAGCCAACGTAGGACAGGGGAAAGGGGTGAGCAGTTCTTC | CASSQRRTGERGEQFF
. | . | TRBJ2-3 | TRBV6-2/TRBV6-3 | TGTGCCAGCAGTTATGTACAGGATGCAGATACGCAGTATTTT | CASSYVQDADTQYF
. | TRBD1 | TRBJ1-2 | TRBV5-1 | TGCGCCAGCAGCTTAACCGGGACAGGGGAGGCCTATGGCTACACCTTC | CASSLTGTGEAYGYTF
. | . | TRBJ1-6 | TRBV28 | TGTGCCAGCAGTGTCCCCCAGGGGCCTGATAATTCACCCCTCCACTTT | CASSVPQGPDNSPLHF
. | . | TRBJ2-7 | TRBV27 | TGTGCCAATCAAGGGGCTCTCTCCTCCTACGAGCAGTACTTC | CANQGALSSYEQYF
. | . | TRBJ2-3 | TRBV10-3 | TGTGCCATCAGGGTTAGCGGTCCGTTGGACGATACGCAGTATTTT | CAIRVSGPLDDTQYF
. | . | TRBJ2-1 | TRBV28 | TGTGCCAGCAGCCAGTCTCCCGACTACAATGAGCAGTTCTTC | CASSQSPDYNEQFF